Each of the 17 T cell receptor beta chains below was sequenced from the same sample in a study of T cells in Graves' hyperthyroidism and ophthalmopathy. RNA transcripts provided the source from which TCR beta CDR3 regions were amplified. TCR CDR3 regions were first amplified by RT-PCR with HTBI primers. MiXCR, run by TCRdb on the multiplex PCR reads, gives a single entry per CDR3 protein. The table lists about 350,000 distinct CDR3 sequences, roughly 13% of them singletons, with roughly 33% in the top ten. Sequencing was carried out using blood. The receptor source for this set is a woman aged 40 to 49 with Graves' ophthalmopathy.

This clonotype was counted ten times or more. The rearrangement joins TRBV2 to TRBJ1-4, with D perhaps TRBD1 (6 bases). Per germline, CDR1 SNHLY and CDR2 FYNNEI. With 6 bases removed from V and 8 bases from J, the gap between germline ends came to 13 bases. This CDR3 has 13 residues. The CDR3 is CASSLKGGEKLFF. DNA for the CDR3: TGTGCCAGCAGCCTGAAGGGGGGGGAAAAACTGTTTTTT.

A few counts support this clonotype. The chain is built from TRBV20-1 and TRBJ2-1, with TRBD2 matching over 8 bases. Per germline, CDR1 DFQATT and CDR2 SNEGSKA (reference sequence). The ends lost 5 bases at V and 4 bases at J; junction bases unmatched: 13. CDR3 length: 16 amino acids. The CDR3 coding sequence is TGCAGTGCTCTTATGTTAGCGGGAAGGGGTTACAATGAGCAGTTCTTC. Translating gives CSALMLAGRGYNEQFF.

This clonotype has ten or more counts. The chain is built from TRBV30 and TRBJ1-1; no reliable D call. This CDR3 spans 12 amino acids. Germline loops: CDR1 GTSNPN, CDR2 SVGIG (reference sequence). Trimming took off 0 bases at V and 8 bases at J, with 10 bases between the two ends. This chain's CDR3 is CAWSVRPAEAFF. The CDR3 DNA sequence: TGTGCCTGGAGTGTACGGCCAGCCGAAGCTTTCTTT.

The table lists this clonotype with a few counts. The CDR3 loop is CSADFRTGGLSKNIQYF. The CDR3, as DNA: TGCAGTGCTGACTTCCGGACAGGGGGACTCTCCAAAAACATTCAGTACTTC. The gene calls are TRBV20-1 and TRBJ2-4; 10 bases agree with TRBD1. The germline CDR1 and CDR2 sequences are DFQATT and SNEGSKA (reference sequence). Trimming cost V 5 bases and J 2 bases; bases outside gene matches: 12. The CDR3 loop spans 17 amino acids.

At least ten counts were recorded for this clonotype. This rearrangement joins TRBV6-2 or TRBV6-3 to TRBJ2-1; 8 bases map to TRBD2. The CDR3 covers 15 residues. Germline V gene data show CDR1 as MNHEY and CDR2 as SVGEGT. The V and J ends lost 4 bases and 6 bases, in that order; junction bases with no gene match: 8. This chain's CDR3 is CASSSRGGRPNEQFF. CDR3 nucleotide sequence: TGTGCCAGCAGTTCTCGGGGGGGCCGGCCCAATGAGCAGTTCTTC.

This clonotype was seen ten or more times. The J gene is TRBJ1-5, the V gene TRBV2; weak D call: TRBD1 (5 bases). Per the germline V gene, CDR1 is SNHLY and CDR2 is FYNNEI. Trimming removed 7 bases from V and 6 bases from J, with 13 bases in between. The CDR3 loop spans 13 amino acids. CDR3 sequence: CASNTGRGQPQHF. CDR3 coding DNA: TGTGCCAGCAATACAGGAAGGGGTCAGCCCCAGCATTTT.

The chain is built from TRBV7-9 and TRBJ2-2, with 11 nucleotides matching TRBD2. Germline V gives CDR1 SEHNR, CDR2 FQNEAQ (reference sequence). Unmatched junction bases numbered 13, after V lost 5 bases and J lost 5 bases. The CDR3 is made up of 18 amino acids. The CDR3: CASSPFVAGGPPTGELFF. In DNA, the CDR3 is TGTGCCAGCAGCCCCTTTGTAGCGGGGGGGCCTCCGACCGGGGAGCTGTTTTTT.

Many counts were recorded for this clonotype. The V call is TRBV2, the J call TRBJ2-3; TRBD1 or TRBD2 may be the D gene (6 bases each). Germline V gene sequence: CDR1 SNHLY, CDR2 FYNNEI. This CDR3 spans 12 amino acids. Trimming shortened V by 4 bases and J by 6 bases, and 8 bases separated the two germline ends. The CDR3 DNA follows: TGTGCCAGCAGTGCGGGGGCGGATACGCAGTATTTT. Protein: CASSAGADTQYF. Filled out from reference TRBV2 and TRBJ2-3, the complete variable domain reads EPEVTQTPSHQVTQMGQEVILRCVPISNHLYFYWYRQILGQKVEFLVSFYNNEISEKSEIFDDQFSVERPDGSNFTLKIRSTKLEDSAMYFCASSAGADTQYFGPGTRLTVL.

This clonotype has ten or more counts. The J gene is TRBJ2-7, the V gene TRBV6-1, with D possibly being TRBD2 (6 bases). The CDR3 is 15 amino acids. Germline V gives CDR1 MNHNS, CDR2 SASEGT. Trimming left V 5 bases short and J 2 bases short, with 16 bases between. The CDR3 region has the DNA TGTGCCAGCAGTTCGACGTGGCGGGGCCCCTACGAGCAGTACTTC. This codes for CASSSTWRGPYEQYF.

This clonotype was recorded at least ten times. Here the CDR3 reads CASSLGLAGRQFF. In DNA form, the CDR3 reads TGTGCCAGCAGTCTGGGACTAGCGGGGAGGCAGTTCTTC. V gene TRBV12-3 or TRBV12-4 combines with J gene TRBJ2-1, with 13 bases identical to TRBD2. The CDR3 contains 13 residues. The V segment lost 5 bases and the J segment 12 bases; nucleotides outside the gene matches: 4.

The chain joins TRBV3-1 to TRBJ2-3, with TRBD2 matching over 12 bases. Germline values: CDR1 LGHDT, CDR2 YNNKEL (reference sequence). V was clipped by 4 bases and J by 1 base; unmatched bases: 9. CDR3 length equals 18 residues. The CDR3 reads CASSRGTSGREGTDTQYF. The DNA for the CDR3 is TGTGCCAGCAGCCGGGGGACTAGCGGGCGGGAGGGCACAGATACGCAGTATTTT.

Concerning this clonotype: A clone one base away is much larger, so this may be a read error. The gene calls are TRBV2 and TRBJ2-7; TRBD1 might be the D (6 bases). V was clipped by 7 bases and J by 6 bases, with 19 bases between them. CDR1 SNHLY and CDR2 FYNNEI come from the germline V gene. This CDR3 contains 14 residues. The CDR3 nucleotides read TGTGCCAGCAAGATGCCGGCAGGGGTGGGCGAGCAGTACTTC. This translates into CASKMPAGVGEQYF.

The table lists this clonotype with a few counts. This chain uses TRBV20-1 with TRBJ1-1; D perhaps matches TRBD1 (5 bases). The germline V gene has CDR1 DFQATT and CDR2 SNEGSKA (reference sequence). The germline V and J ends were trimmed by 6 bases and 6 bases, with 23 bases remaining between them. The CDR3 is 15 amino acids. In DNA, the CDR3 is TGCAGTGCCCCAAGGGTTAGTGGGGGTCTCCCTGAAGCTTTCTTT. Protein product: CSAPRVSGGLPEAFF.

This clonotype was detected ten times or more. The chain uses TRBV2 and TRBJ1-4; TRBD1 aligns across 10 bases. The germline gives CDR1 SNHLY, CDR2 FYNNEI. The CDR3 extends over 14 amino acids. With V trimmed by 6 bases and J by 7 bases, 5 bases remained unmatched. The CDR3 sequence: CASSNRQGAEKLFF. The CDR3 DNA sequence: TGTGCCAGCAGCAATAGACAGGGGGCTGAAAAACTGTTTTTT.

This clonotype has only a few counts. The chain recombines TRBV28 with TRBJ2-2; TRBD1 might be the D (5 bases). The CDR3 has 14 amino acids. The germline V gene encodes CDR1 MDHEN and CDR2 SYDVKM. Between the trimmed V and J ends, which lost 6 bases and 5 bases, there was a span of 13 bases. Written as DNA, the CDR3 is TGTGCCAGCAGAATTCAGGGTAGGACCGGGGAGCTGTTTTTT. This translates into CASRIQGRTGELFF. Variable domain in full (rest from reference TRBV28 and TRBJ2-2): DVKVTQSSRYLVKRTGEKVFLECVQDMDHENMFWYRQDPGLGLRLIYFSYDVKMKEKGDIPEGYSVSREKKERFSLILESASTNQTSMYLCASRIQGRTGELFFGEGSRLTVL.

This clonotype occurred many times. The V call is TRBV2, the J call TRBJ2-5; TRBD1 matches 10 bases. Germline trimming cut 6 bases from V and 7 bases from J; bases unmatched to any gene: 8. Germline V gene lookup returns CDR1 SNHLY and CDR2 FYNNEI. This CDR3 is built from 14 residues. This CDR3 is CASSAGTGVGTQYF. DNA of the CDR3: TGTGCCAGCAGCGCCGGGACAGGGGTTGGGACCCAGTACTTC.

This clonotype was seen at least ten times. The chain combines TRBV11-2 with TRBJ2-5; D gene ambiguous. Per germline, CDR1 SGHAT and CDR2 FQNNGV. V was shortened by 2 bases and J by 0 bases, with 4 bases between the two germline ends. The CDR3 contains 13 residues. This chain's CDR3 is CASSLSYQETQYF. The CDR3 bases are TGTGCCAGCAGCTTAAGTTACCAAGAGACCCAGTACTTC.